What follows are 26 T cell receptor beta chains derived from one specimen sequenced in a study of blood T cell repertoires in COVID-19. Clones were read by immunoSEQ multiplex PCR, and TCRdb kept only the in-frame ones, dropping some. This sample has about 200,000 clones, with 80% to 85% found just once. Sequences were obtained from peripheral blood. Receptors were obtained from a human donor in a cohort sampled during active COVID-19.

This clone was picked up a small number of times. The V and J genes are TRBV2 and TRBJ1-4; D uncertain. The CDR3 is 13 amino acids. Deletions cut 6 bases from V and 8 bases from J, with 13 bases between. Germline V CDR1 and CDR2: SNHLY, FYNNEI. CDR3 protein: CASRKEEGEKLFF. The CDR3 DNA sequence: TGTGCCAGCAGGAAGGAGGAAGGCGAAAAACTGTTTTTT.

This clone has more than one count but fewer than ten. The V gene is TRBV18, the J gene TRBJ1-5; no reliable D call. Germline CDR1 and CDR2: KGHSH and LQKENI. V was pared by 2 bases and J by 7 bases, with 12 bases between. The CDR3 has 14 residues. The CDR3 protein is CASSPTHSLQPQHF. Written as DNA, the CDR3 is TGTGCCAGCTCACCAACGCACAGCTTGCAGCCCCAGCATTTT.

The CDR3 region is CASSLGLRGISYEQYF. CDR3 in DNA: TGTGCCAGCAGCTTGGGCCTCAGGGGAATCTCCTACGAGCAGTACTTC. This chain uses TRBV6-8 with TRBJ2-7; D perhaps matches TRBD1 (6 bases). Germline V lookup: CDR1 MNHGY, CDR2 SAAAGT. V lost 6 bases and J 0 bases, leaving 18 bases between the germline ends. This CDR3 spans 16 amino acids.

The genes are TRBV5-1 and TRBJ2-3; 11 nucleotides align to TRBD2. J gave up 1 base and V 3 bases, and 1 base lay outside the gene matches. The CDR3 runs 15 residues. Germline-derived CDR1 and CDR2 are SGHRS and YFSETQ. The CDR3 is CASSWGLAGTDTQYF. CDR3 nucleotide sequence: TGCGCCAGCAGCTGGGGACTAGCGGGCACAGATACGCAGTATTTT.

The chain joins TRBV3-1 (or the pseudogene TRBV3-2) to TRBJ2-2, with 7 bases identical to TRBD2. V lost 6 bases to trimming and J lost 5 bases; unmatched junction nucleotides: 9. CDR3 size: 15 residues. CDR1 is LGHDT and CDR2 is YNNKEL in the germline V gene (reference sequence). CDR3 sequence (DNA): TGTGCCAGCAGTTTCGGACTAGGCGGGACCGGGGAGCTGTTTTTT. Amino acids: CASSFGLGGTGELFF.

As concerns this clone: Other DNA sequences in this sample translate to the same CDR3. The V and J genes are TRBV7-8 and TRBJ2-3; 12 nucleotides match TRBD2. The germline V gene encodes CDR1 SGHVS and CDR2 FQNEAQ. The CDR3 totals 15 residues. The V gene end was trimmed by 5 bases and the J gene end by 3 bases; junction bases not matched to a gene: 3. The CDR3 coding sequence is TGTGCCAGCAGCCTGGGGACTAGCGGGACAGATACGCAGTATTTT. Translation: CASSLGTSGTDTQYF. Supplemented by reference TRBV7-8 and TRBJ2-3, the full variable domain reads GAGVSQSPRYKVAKRGQDVALRCDPISGHVSLFWYQQALGQGPEFLTYFQNEAQLDKSGLPSDRFFAERPEGSVSTLKIQRTQQEDSAVYLCASSLGTSGTDTQYFGPGTRLTVL.

This chain connects TRBV7-9 to TRBJ2-7, with 7 bases identical to TRBD1. Germline V gene data show CDR1 as SEHNR and CDR2 as FQNEAQ (reference sequence). The CDR3 has 16 residues. The J segment lost 6 bases and the V segment lost 4 bases, leaving 15 bases of the junction unmatched. The DNA for the CDR3 is TGTGCCAGCAGCTCGGCGCCGACAGGGTTTCCCATCGAGCAGTACTTC. Translated: CASSSAPTGFPIEQYF. Combining the CDR3 with reference TRBV7-9 and TRBJ2-7 gives the whole variable domain DTGVSQNPRHKITKRGQNVTFRCDPISEHNRLYWYRQTLGQGPEFLTYFQNEAQLEKSRLLSDRFSAERPKGSFSTLEIQRTEQGDSAMYLCASSSAPTGFPIEQYFGPGTRLTVT.

The chain employs TRBV18 and TRBJ2-1; TRBD1 matches 8 bases. Germline CDR1 and CDR2: KGHSH and LQKENI. This CDR3 spans 15 amino acids. With 3 bases clipped from V and 5 bases from J, the junction kept 6 bases outside the gene matches. The CDR3 loop reads CASSPRQGANNEQFF. CDR3 in DNA: TGTGCCAGCTCACCTAGGCAGGGGGCCAACAATGAGCAGTTCTTC.

This sequence joins TRBV27 and TRBJ1-2, with 7 bases that match TRBD1. Germline CDR1 and CDR2: MNHEY and SMNVEV (reference sequence). V trimming: 2 bases; J trimming: 11 bases; junction bases outside the gene matches: 5. CDR3 size: 12 residues. CDR3 bases: TGTGCCAGCAGTTTAAGAGGGGGCCCATACACCTTC. Its protein product is CASSLRGGPYTF.

The V gene is TRBV28, the J gene TRBJ2-5; TRBD2 matches at 9 bases. CDR3 size: 14 residues. V shed 7 bases and J 9 bases; nucleotides not matched to a gene: 12. CDR1 is MDHEN, CDR2 SYDVKM, per germline. CDR3 DNA sequence: TGTGCCAGCACCCCCCTCGCGGGAGGGATGGCCCAGTACTTC. Protein sequence: CASTPLAGGMAQYF.

Only a few counts were recorded for this clone. The chain's CDR3 is CASSTGTGGIEKLFF. The CDR3 DNA is TGTGCCAGTAGTACAGGGACAGGGGGCATTGAAAAACTGTTTTTT. This chain uses TRBV19 with TRBJ1-4; 12 nucleotides agree with TRBD1. V shed 4 bases, J shed 7 bases, and the junction held 4 bases outside the gene matches. The CDR3 totals 15 residues. Germline-derived CDR1 and CDR2 are LNHDA and SQIVND (reference sequence).

This chain connects TRBV3-1 (or the pseudogene TRBV3-2) to TRBJ2-1; the D gene is possibly TRBD1 (6 bases). The CDR3 contains 14 residues. Germline CDR1 is LGHDT and CDR2 is YNNKEL (reference sequence). The V gene lost 1 base and the J gene lost 9 bases, with 13 bases spanning the gap. The CDR3 sequence: CASSQGGQSGEQFF. The CDR3 nucleotides read TGTGCCAGCAGCCAAGGAGGACAGAGCGGTGAGCAGTTCTTC.

The chain joins TRBV7-2 to TRBJ2-3; a possible D gene is TRBD1 (6 bases). From germline, CDR1 is SGHTA and CDR2 FQGNSA. CDR3 length: 14 residues. Trimming removed 1 base at V and 5 bases at J, with 10 bases between. The CDR3 here is CASSLEGVLDTQYF. The CDR3 DNA follows: TGTGCCAGCAGCTTAGAGGGGGTGTTAGATACGCAGTATTTT.

J is TRBJ1-2 and V is TRBV11-2, with D possibly being TRBD1 (6 bases). The CDR3 is 15 residues long. Germline V CDR1 and CDR2: SGHAT, FQNNGV. V lost 2 bases to trimming and J lost 1 base, with 11 bases between them. The chain's CDR3 is CASSLRGGINYGYTF. The CDR3 coding sequence is TGTGCCAGCAGCTTACGAGGGGGTATTAACTATGGCTACACCTTC.

The chain employs TRBV25-1 and TRBJ2-1; the match to TRBD1 covers 7 bases. The CDR3 extends over 13 amino acids. The V gene's germline CDR1 is MGHDK and CDR2 SYGVNS. V lost 1 base to trimming and J lost 6 bases; unmatched junction nucleotides: 0. Written as DNA, the CDR3 is TGTGCCAGCAGTGAATCAGGGGGCAATGAGCAGTTCTTC. It specifies CASSESGGNEQFF. The full variable domain, completed using reference TRBV25-1 and TRBJ2-1, is EADIYQTPRYLVIGTGKKITLECSQTMGHDKMYWYQQDPGMELHLIHYSYGVNSTEKGDLSSESTVSRIRTEHFPLTLESARPSHTSQYLCASSESGGNEQFFGPGTRLTVL.

The chain has TRBV29-1 and TRBJ2-1; the match to TRBD2 covers 13 bases. The germline V gene encodes CDR1 SQVTM and CDR2 ANQGSEA. This CDR3 has 13 residues. The V segment lost 8 bases and the J segment 7 bases; nucleotides outside the gene matches: 5. The CDR3 nucleotides are TGCAGCATTGGGACTAGCGGGAATAATGAGCAGTTCTTC. Amino acid sequence: CSIGTSGNNEQFF.

This clone was picked up a small number of times. The V call is TRBV18, the J call TRBJ1-2; D is ambiguous. With 3 bases removed from V and 0 bases from J, the gap between germline ends came to 5 bases. Germline lookup yields CDR1 KGHSH and CDR2 LQKENI. This CDR3 spans 13 amino acids. The CDR3 sequence is CASSPGANYGYTF. In DNA form, the CDR3 reads TGTGCCAGCTCACCGGGAGCTAACTATGGCTACACCTTC.

This chain joins TRBV27 and TRBJ2-6; 7 nucleotides line up with TRBD1. The CDR3 is 17 amino acids. The V and J ends lost 3 bases and 0 bases, in that order; junction bases with no gene match: 5. Per the germline V gene, CDR1 is MNHEY and CDR2 is SMNVEV (reference sequence). The CDR3 nucleotides read TGTGCCAGCAGTTTCTTGACAGGGATCTCTGGGGCCAACGTCCTGACTTTC. Its translation: CASSFLTGISGANVLTF.

V usage is TRBV4-1 and J usage is TRBJ2-5; D perhaps matches TRBD2 (5 bases). The ends were cut back, 0 bases at V and 7 bases at J, with 18 bases in the middle. The CDR3 has 16 residues. Per germline, CDR1 MGHRA and CDR2 YSYEKL. In DNA, the CDR3 is TGCGCCAGCAGCCAAGAGAGGGAACCATTGATGGGGACCCAGTACTTC. Residues: CASSQEREPLMGTQYF.

J is TRBJ2-7 and V is TRBV21-1; TRBD2 is the table's D call and was not checked against the DNA. TRBV21-1 is shown as a pseudogene. CDR3 length equals 18 residues. In DNA, the CDR3 is TGTGCCAGCAGCAATAGGACTAGCGGGAGGGCAAGGTCCTACGAGCAGTACTTC. Amino acids: CASSNRTSGRARSYEQYF.

The chain uses TRBV3-1 (or the pseudogene TRBV3-2) and TRBJ2-1; D is uncertain. From germline, CDR1 is LGHDT and CDR2 YNNKEL (reference sequence). This CDR3 region has 14 residues. Trimming removed 4 bases from V and 2 bases from J, with 9 bases in between. The CDR3 nucleotides read TGTGCCAGCAGCCCCGAGGTAGCCTACAATGAGCAGTTCTTC. Protein: CASSPEVAYNEQFF.

This clone was seen once. The chain is built from TRBV6-6 and TRBJ2-4; TRBD1 might be the D (5 bases). With 7 bases removed from V and 0 bases from J, the gap between germline ends came to 10 bases. The length of the CDR3 is 14 residues. Germline V CDR1 and CDR2: MNHNY, SVGAGI (reference sequence). The CDR3 DNA sequence: TGTGCCAGCAAAGTGACAGTAGCCAAAAACATTCAGTACTTC. This codes for CASKVTVAKNIQYF.

This clone came up once. The V gene is TRBV19, the J gene TRBJ2-1; 12 bases are a match to TRBD2. The CDR3 is 15 amino acids. Losses at the gene ends were 4 bases for V and 9 bases for J; bases not matched to a gene: 7. Germline lookup yields CDR1 LNHDA and CDR2 SQIVND (reference sequence). As DNA, the CDR3 is TGTGCCAGTAGTACCGGGACTAGCGGGCTCGGTGAGCAGTTCTTC. Amino acid sequence: CASSTGTSGLGEQFF.

The chain uses TRBV15 and TRBJ2-1; 8 nucleotides align to TRBD1. The germline gives CDR1 LNHNV, CDR2 YYDKDF (reference sequence). Trimming at V came to 7 bases and at J to 8 bases, leaving 10 bases not matched to a gene. There are 14 residues in the CDR3. CDR3 bases: TGTGCCACCACCTTGAGACAGGGGACAGATGAGCAGTTCTTC. Its translation is CATTLRQGTDEQFF.

Only one count was recorded for this clone. The CDR3 sequence: CASGGNSYEQYV. CDR3 DNA sequence: TGTGCCAGCGGGGGGAATTCCTACGAGCAGTACGTC. The rearrangement uses TRBV14 and TRBJ2-7; tentative D call: TRBD2 (6 bases). Germline V lookup: CDR1 SGHDN, CDR2 FVKESK. The V gene lost 8 bases and the J gene lost 1 base, with 9 bases spanning the gap. The CDR3 runs to 12 residues.

This clone was recorded once. This chain connects TRBV5-6 to TRBJ2-7, with D possibly matching TRBD1 (5 bases). Germline lookup yields CDR1 SGHDT and CDR2 YYEEEE. This CDR3 region has 14 residues. Trimming removed 3 bases at V and 5 bases at J, with 15 bases between. Here the CDR3 reads CASSYRQSAHEQYF. CDR3 nucleotide sequence: TGTGCCAGCAGCTACCGACAGTCGGCCCACGAGCAGTACTTC.